The 19 T cell receptor beta chains in this list originate from one sample, sequenced in a study of T cell repertoires in cytomegalovirus infection. MiXCR, run by TCRdb on the reads, gives a single entry per CDR3 protein. The sample records about 310,000 distinct CDR3 sequences, about 17% being singletons. The sequencing input was PBMCs. Receptors were obtained from a human donor in good health (CMV status not recorded). Some clones in this sample may be carry-over from other donors' samples.

This chain uses TRBV4-1 with TRBJ1-6, with 10 positions matching TRBD1. This CDR3 contains 15 residues. J gave up 9 bases and V 3 bases, and 5 bases lay outside the gene matches. Germline V gene data show CDR1 as MGHRA and CDR2 as YSYEKL. In DNA form, the CDR3 reads TGCGCCAGCAGCCAGGGACAGGGGATACGTTCACCCCTCCACTTT. This gives the protein CASSQGQGIRSPLHF.

The V gene is TRBV12-3 or TRBV12-4, the J gene TRBJ2-1; 11 nucleotides line up with TRBD1. Trimming took 6 bases from V and 7 from J; bases not matched to a gene: 8. This CDR3 is 15 amino acids long. CDR3 loop: CASSRGQGAENEQFF. The CDR3 DNA sequence: TGTGCCAGCAGCCGCGGACAGGGGGCCGAAAATGAGCAGTTCTTC.

The rearrangement links TRBV19 to TRBJ1-6; D not resolved. V lost 5 bases and J 7 bases, leaving 15 bases between the germline ends. Germline CDR1 is LNHDA and CDR2 is SQIVND (reference sequence). CDR3 length: 15 residues. The CDR3 protein is CASSYLEGGNSPLHF. CDR3 DNA: TGTGCCAGTAGTTATTTAGAGGGAGGCAATTCACCCCTCCACTTT.

The J gene is TRBJ2-6, the V gene TRBV10-3, with D tentatively TRBD1 (6 bases). Germline-derived CDR1 and CDR2 are ENHRY and SYGVKD. The CDR3 covers 18 residues. Trimming pared 5 bases from V and 0 bases from J, leaving 17 bases between. The DNA of the CDR3 is TGTGCCATCAGTATATCAGAGGGGGTCAGCTCTGGGGCCAACGTCCTGACTTTC. Amino acids: CAISISEGVSSGANVLTF.

The rearrangement uses TRBV6-6 and TRBJ2-6, with D perhaps being TRBD1 or TRBD2 (7 bases each). This CDR3 is 15 amino acids long. Germline CDR1 reads MNHNY; CDR2 reads SVGAGI (reference sequence). Trimming took 5 bases from V and 4 from J, leaving 12 bases between them. The CDR3: CASSQGGWGANVLTF. The CDR3 coding sequence is TGTGCCAGCAGTCAGGGGGGGTGGGGGGCCAACGTCCTGACTTTC.

This clonotype came up a few times. The gene calls are TRBV12-3 or TRBV12-4 and TRBJ2-3, with TRBD1 matching 9 bases. CDR3 size: 15 residues. The V and J ends lost 3 bases and 3 bases, in that order; junction bases with no gene match: 4. The CDR3: CASSFRQGDTDTQYF. The CDR3 DNA is TGTGCCAGCAGTTTCCGACAGGGGGATACAGATACGCAGTATTTT.

A single count supports this clonotype. This chain uses TRBV20-1 with TRBJ2-3, with 10 nucleotides matching TRBD2. Unmatched junction bases numbered 4, after V lost 6 bases and J lost 1 base. Per germline, CDR1 DFQATT and CDR2 SNEGSKA (reference sequence). CDR3 length: 14 residues. The DNA for the CDR3 is TGCAGTGCAGGGCTAGCGGGGGGCACAGATACGCAGTATTTT. Its translation is CSAGLAGGTDTQYF.

This sequence joins TRBV27 and TRBJ2-7, with D possibly being TRBD1 (5 bases). Deletions cut 6 bases from V and 5 bases from J, with 14 bases between. Germline V gene lookup returns CDR1 MNHEY and CDR2 SMNVEV (reference sequence). CDR3 length equals 13 residues. The CDR3 loop reads CASSLQGFDEQYF. The CDR3 DNA reads as TGTGCCAGCAGCCTGCAGGGTTTCGACGAGCAGTACTTC.

This clonotype was seen ten or more times. J is TRBJ2-7 and V is TRBV7-2; D is tentatively TRBD1 or TRBD2 (5 bases each). Germline CDR1 SGHTA, CDR2 FQGNSA. V was cut by 4 bases and J by 5 bases, with 15 bases left in between. The CDR3 is 14 residues long. The CDR3: CASSSPVGTNEQYF. CDR3 nucleotides: TGTGCCAGCAGCTCCCCCGTGGGGACCAACGAGCAGTACTTC.

The chain employs TRBV24-1 and TRBJ2-5; D possibly uses TRBD1 or TRBD2 (5 bases each). The ends were cut back, 2 bases at V and 6 bases at J, with 12 bases in the middle. Germline-derived CDR1 and CDR2 are KGHDR and SFDVKD. The CDR3 spans 14 residues. The CDR3 reads CATSDSGATKTQYF. CDR3 coding DNA: TGTGCCACCAGTGATTCCGGGGCTACGAAGACCCAGTACTTC.

This clonotype came up a few times. The chain recombines TRBV3-1 with TRBJ2-3; TRBD1 is a possible D gene (6 bases). With 0 bases removed from V and 6 bases from J, the gap between germline ends came to 16 bases. The CDR3 is 16 amino acids. Germline CDR1 and CDR2: LGHDT and YNNKEL (reference sequence). This chain's CDR3 is CASSQDVTGHADTQYF. CDR3 in DNA: TGTGCCAGCAGCCAAGATGTCACGGGACATGCCGATACGCAGTATTTT.

This clonotype has only a few counts. This chain joins TRBV2 and TRBJ2-5, with TRBD2 matching over 8 bases. The V segment lost 0 bases and the J segment 4 bases; nucleotides outside the gene matches: 7. Germline-derived CDR1 and CDR2 are SNHLY and FYNNEI. The CDR3 extends over 16 amino acids. In DNA form, the CDR3 reads TGTGCCAGCAGTGAAGCGGGACTAGAATTGGGAGAGACCCAGTACTTC. Translation gives CASSEAGLELGETQYF.

This clonotype has only a few counts. V usage is TRBV5-5 and J usage is TRBJ1-2; 8 positions match TRBD1. This CDR3 is built from 17 residues. The V gene end was trimmed by 3 bases and the J gene end by 10 bases; junction bases not matched to a gene: 20. The germline V gene has CDR1 SGHKS and CDR2 YYEKEE (reference sequence). CDR3 amino acids: CASSSHPQDRVEMVYTF. The CDR3 DNA reads TGTGCCAGCAGCTCGCACCCCCAGGACAGGGTAGAGATGGTCTACACCTTC.

J is TRBJ2-5 and V is TRBV28; D gene uncertain. The germline V gene has CDR1 MDHEN and CDR2 SYDVKM. Trimming took off 7 bases at V and 2 bases at J, with 14 bases between the two ends. The CDR3 has 14 residues. The CDR3 DNA reads TGTGCCAGCACCCATGGACGGTTACAAGAGACCCAGTACTTC. Translated, it gives CASTHGRLQETQYF.

This clonotype was detected only a few times. The V and J genes are TRBV24-1 and TRBJ2-2; 7 positions match TRBD2. V trimming: 0 bases; J trimming: 1 base; junction bases outside the gene matches: 4. Germline V gives CDR1 KGHDR, CDR2 SFDVKD. CDR3 length equals 17 residues. This chain's CDR3 is CATSDLRSGGNTGELFF. The CDR3 region has the DNA TGTGCCACCAGTGATTTGCGATCGGGGGGGAACACCGGGGAGCTGTTTTTT.

This clonotype occurred a few times. The V call is TRBV12-3 or TRBV12-4, the J call TRBJ2-3; 9 bases map to TRBD1. The V gene end was trimmed by 4 bases and the J gene end by 2 bases; junction bases not matched to a gene: 7. This CDR3 is built from 16 residues. CDR3: CASSSRTGAPTDTQYF. CDR3 DNA: TGTGCCAGCAGTTCCAGGACAGGGGCGCCCACAGATACGCAGTATTTT.

This clonotype occurred many times. The chain employs TRBV5-4 and TRBJ1-6; the D gene is possibly TRBD1 (6 bases). CDR1 SGHNT and CDR2 YYREEE come from the germline V gene (reference sequence). This CDR3 has 14 residues. V shed 0 bases and J shed 10 bases, with 11 bases lying between them. The CDR3 DNA is TGTGCCAGCAGCTTGGAACAGGGTGGGTCACCCCTCCACTTT. Translation: CASSLEQGGSPLHF.

The V and J genes are TRBV4-1 and TRBJ2-7; possibly TRBD1 for D (6 bases). V was pared by 2 bases and J by 0 bases, with 14 bases between. Germline CDR1 reads MGHRA; CDR2 reads YSYEKL. CDR3 length equals 16 residues. The CDR3 DNA sequence: TGCGCCAGCAGCCAATTAGACAGGTCAAGCTCCTACGAGCAGTACTTC. The encoded protein is CASSQLDRSSSYEQYF.

This clonotype was seen a handful of times. V is TRBV12-3 or TRBV12-4 and J is TRBJ1-5; no clear D gene. The CDR3 covers 13 residues. V was cut by 5 bases and J by 5 bases, with 10 bases left in between. DNA for the CDR3: TGTGCCAGCAGTAGGACTTGGGATCAGCCCCAGCATTTT. It translates to CASSRTWDQPQHF.